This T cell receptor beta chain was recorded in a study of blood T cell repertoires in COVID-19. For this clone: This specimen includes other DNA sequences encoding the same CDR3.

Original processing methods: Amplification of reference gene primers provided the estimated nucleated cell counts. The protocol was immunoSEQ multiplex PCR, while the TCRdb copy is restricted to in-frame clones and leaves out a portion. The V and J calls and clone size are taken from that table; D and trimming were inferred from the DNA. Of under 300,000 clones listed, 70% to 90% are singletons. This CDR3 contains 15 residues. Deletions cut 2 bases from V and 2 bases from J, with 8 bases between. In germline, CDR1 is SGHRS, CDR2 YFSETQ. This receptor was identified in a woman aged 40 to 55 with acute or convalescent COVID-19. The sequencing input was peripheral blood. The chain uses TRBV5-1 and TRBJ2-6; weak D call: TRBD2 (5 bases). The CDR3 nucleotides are TGCGCCAGCAGCTTAGGAGGAGCTGGGGCCAACGTCCTGACTTTC. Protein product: CASSLGGAGANVLTF.